This T cell receptor beta chain was captured in a study of shared clonotypes between healthy human individuals. As concerns this clone: Its antigen is currently unknown.

Genomic DNA (from each subset) was split evenly across several immunoSEQ plates. DNA at around 210 ng, tens of thousands of T cell genomes, went into sorted-subset replicate PCRs. The repertoire was sequenced with immunoSEQ multiplex PCR; TCRdb's copy has only in-frame clones and lacks some. The sample carries approximately 940,000 clones, approximately 80% recorded once. V lost 4 bases and J lost 9; bases outside the gene matches: 6. Germline-derived CDR1 and CDR2 are SNHLY and FYNNEI. The CDR3 loop spans 13 amino acids. Whole-study findings and limits: What rarefaction showed was incomplete sorted-subset sequencing despite large depth. Represented diversity (both genetic and exposure-history) was limited by the small number of donors.

Input material: memory CD4+ T cells sorted from blood. As for subset: CD45RA-negative fraction. The rearrangement joins TRBV2 to TRBJ2-1; 7 bases are shared with TRBD2. The sequence came from a man between 18 and 35 years old in good health. The CDR3 nucleotides read TGTGCCAGCAGTGGGGGGTCTAGCGGTGAGCAGTTCTTC. Protein: CASSGGSSGEQFF.